This T cell receptor (beta chain) was identified in a study of T cells in narcolepsy (dated 2018 in TCRdb). Regarding the complete study: Patients with narcolepsy type 1 or type 2 (NT1, NT2) were enrolled in the study together with healthy control donors. The study used TCR Vbeta sequencing to track clonotypes in blood and CSF while looking for autoreactive T cells in narcolepsy patients that target self-antigens of hypocretin neurons (hypocretin, TRIB2). Overall study outcomes, separate from this receptor: Certain blood memory CD4+ repertoires from patients and controls had no sequences that matched autoreactive T cell clones. Patients and controls had similar numbers of sequenced blood memory CD4+ clonotypes, with averages of about 38,000 in patients and 30,000 to 35,000 in controls. According to the report, autoreactive clonotypes were detected serially in the blood of the same patients and of different patients, but not in healthy controls. Plots comparing CSF and blood CD4+ T cell clonotypes from the same patient highlighted HCRT-specific and TRIB2-specific autoreactive clonotypes.

The method behind the library was the immunoSEQ multiplex PCR assay. Not all clones reach the TCRdb copy of this immuneACCESS table, which keeps in-frame sequences only. Checked studies attribute under half of the gap to unresolved V genes and leave the rest unexplained. Here the sample has fewer than 40,000 clones; over 80% occur a single time. About 0.66% of the sample is in the top ten clones. Relative to germline, V is missing 2 bases and J is missing 3 bases, with 14 bases of the junction outside any gene match. CDR1 and CDR2 (SGHRS, YFSETQ) derive from the germline V gene. From cysteine to phenylalanine, the CDR3 is 18 amino acids long. The DNA shown is the 54-base CDR3, in frame from base 1. This clone came up once. Which antigen it targets is not known. Base qualities were left out, and no much larger clone turns up one base away. For TCR Vbeta sequencing, memory CD4+ T cells were sorted ex vivo from the peripheral blood of narcolepsy patients and healthy controls.

The receptor's source is a human donor in good health. The sequence links TRBV5-1 to TRBJ2-7, with 10 middle bases fitting TRBD2. The specimen sequenced was memory (CD45RA-) CD4+ T cells from blood. The sample's cell subset or site label is to be understood as: memory T cells sorted ex vivo from peripheral blood. Read as DNA, the sequence is TGCGCCAGCAGCTTAATGCCCAGCGGGGGGGCGGAAAGCTACGAGCAGTACTTC. Translated, this is CASSLMPSGGAESYEQYF. Reference TRBV5-1 and TRBJ2-7 genes cover what lies past the CDR3, so the full variable domain is KAGVTQTPRYLIKTRGQQVTLSCSPISGHRSVSWYQQTPGQGLQFLFEYFSETQRNKGNFPGRFSGRQFSNSRSEMNVSTLELGDSALYLCASSLMPSGGAESYEQYFGPGTRLTVT.